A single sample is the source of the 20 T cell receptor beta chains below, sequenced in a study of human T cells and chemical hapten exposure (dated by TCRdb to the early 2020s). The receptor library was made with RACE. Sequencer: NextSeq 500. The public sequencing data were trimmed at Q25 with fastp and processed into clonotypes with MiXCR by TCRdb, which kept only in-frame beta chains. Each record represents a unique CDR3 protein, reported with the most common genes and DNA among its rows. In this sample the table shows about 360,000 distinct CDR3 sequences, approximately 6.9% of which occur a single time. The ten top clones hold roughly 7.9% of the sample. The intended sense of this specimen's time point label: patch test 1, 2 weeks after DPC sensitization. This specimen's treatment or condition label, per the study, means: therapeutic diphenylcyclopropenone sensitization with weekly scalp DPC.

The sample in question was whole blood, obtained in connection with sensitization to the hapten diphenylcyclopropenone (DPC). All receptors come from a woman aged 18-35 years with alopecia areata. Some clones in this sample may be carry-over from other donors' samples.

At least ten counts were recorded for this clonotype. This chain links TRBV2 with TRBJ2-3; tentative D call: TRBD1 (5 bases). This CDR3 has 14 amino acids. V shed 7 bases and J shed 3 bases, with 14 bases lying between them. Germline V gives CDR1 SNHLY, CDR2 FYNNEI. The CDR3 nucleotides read TGTGCCAGCAAGGCAGGGAAGGGGACAGATACGCAGTATTTT. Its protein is CASKAGKGTDTQYF.

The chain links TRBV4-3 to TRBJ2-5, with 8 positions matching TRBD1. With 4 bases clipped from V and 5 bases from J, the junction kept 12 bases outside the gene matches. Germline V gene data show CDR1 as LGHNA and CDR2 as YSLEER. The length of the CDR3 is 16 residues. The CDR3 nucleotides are TGCGCCAGCAGCCCGTCTTTGGACAGGGTGATCGAGACCCAGTACTTC. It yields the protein CASSPSLDRVIETQYF.

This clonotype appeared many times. DNA of the CDR3: TGCGCCAGCAGCACCGCCGGGACAGCATCCTACGAGCAGTACTTC. It yields the protein CASSTAGTASYEQYF. This chain connects TRBV5-1 to TRBJ2-7; 7 bases align to TRBD1. Per germline, CDR1 SGHRS and CDR2 YFSETQ. This CDR3 is 15 amino acids long. Trimming cost V 4 bases and J 1 base; bases outside gene matches: 8.

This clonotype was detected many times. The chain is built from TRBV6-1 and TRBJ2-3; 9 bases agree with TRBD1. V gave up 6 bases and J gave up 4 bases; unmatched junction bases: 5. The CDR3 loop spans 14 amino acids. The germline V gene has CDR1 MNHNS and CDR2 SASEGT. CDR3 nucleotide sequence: TGTGCCAGCAGGACAGGGGGTGGGGCAGATACGCAGTATTTT. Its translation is CASRTGGGADTQYF.

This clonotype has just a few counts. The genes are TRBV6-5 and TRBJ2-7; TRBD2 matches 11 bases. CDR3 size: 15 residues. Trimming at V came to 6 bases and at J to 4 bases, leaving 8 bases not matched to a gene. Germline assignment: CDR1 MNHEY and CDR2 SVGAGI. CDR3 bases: TGTGCCAGCAGGTCCCTAGCGGGGGGAGTGTACGAGCAGTACTTC. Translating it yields CASRSLAGGVYEQYF.

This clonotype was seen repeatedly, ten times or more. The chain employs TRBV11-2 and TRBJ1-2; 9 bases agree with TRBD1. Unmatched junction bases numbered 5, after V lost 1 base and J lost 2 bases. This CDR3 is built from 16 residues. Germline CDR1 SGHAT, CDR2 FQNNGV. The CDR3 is CASSLGGTGQNYGYTF. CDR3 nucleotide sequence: TGTGCCAGCAGCTTAGGAGGGACAGGGCAGAACTATGGCTACACCTTC.

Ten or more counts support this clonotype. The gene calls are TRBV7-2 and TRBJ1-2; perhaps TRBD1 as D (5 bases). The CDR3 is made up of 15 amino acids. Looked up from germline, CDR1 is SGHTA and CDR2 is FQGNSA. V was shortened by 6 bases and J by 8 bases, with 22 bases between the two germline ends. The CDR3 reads CASRGRDGSTFGYTF. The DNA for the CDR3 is TGTGCCAGCAGGGGACGGGACGGATCCACTTTCGGCTACACCTTC. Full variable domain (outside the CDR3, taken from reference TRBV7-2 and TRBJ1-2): GAGVSQSPSNKVTEKGKDVELRCDPISGHTALYWYRQSLGQGLEFLIYFQGNSAPDKSGLPSDRFSAERTGGSVSTLTIQRTQQEDSAVYLCASRGRDGSTFGYTFGSGTRLTVV.

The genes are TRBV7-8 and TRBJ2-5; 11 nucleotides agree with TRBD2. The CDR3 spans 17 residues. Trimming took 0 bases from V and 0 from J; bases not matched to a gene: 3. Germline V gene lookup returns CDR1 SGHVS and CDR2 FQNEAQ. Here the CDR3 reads CASSLAPSGGNQETQYF. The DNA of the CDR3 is TGTGCCAGCAGCTTAGCTCCTAGCGGGGGGAACCAAGAGACCCAGTACTTC.

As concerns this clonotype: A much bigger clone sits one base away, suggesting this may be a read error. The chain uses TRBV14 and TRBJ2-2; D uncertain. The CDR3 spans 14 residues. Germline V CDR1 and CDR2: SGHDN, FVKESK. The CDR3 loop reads CSSSSNFLTGELFF. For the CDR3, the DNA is TGTTCCAGCAGTTCAAACTTCCTCACCGGGGAGCTGTTTTTT.

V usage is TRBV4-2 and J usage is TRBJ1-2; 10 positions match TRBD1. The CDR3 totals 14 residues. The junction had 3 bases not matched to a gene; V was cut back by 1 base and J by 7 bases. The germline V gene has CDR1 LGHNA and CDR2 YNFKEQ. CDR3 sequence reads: CASSQAGQGFGYTF. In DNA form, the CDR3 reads TGTGCCAGCAGCCAAGCGGGACAGGGGTTTGGCTACACCTTC.

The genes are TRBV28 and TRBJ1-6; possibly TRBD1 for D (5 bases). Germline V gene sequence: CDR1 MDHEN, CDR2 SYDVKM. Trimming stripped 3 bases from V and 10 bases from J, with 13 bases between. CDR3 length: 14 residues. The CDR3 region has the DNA TGTGCCAGCAGTTTCGGCAGGGTAGGCTCACCCCTCCACTTT. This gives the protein CASSFGRVGSPLHF.

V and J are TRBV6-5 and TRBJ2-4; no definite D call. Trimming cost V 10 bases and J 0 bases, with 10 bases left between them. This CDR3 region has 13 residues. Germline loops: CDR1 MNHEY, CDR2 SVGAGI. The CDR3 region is CATRTGAKNIQYF. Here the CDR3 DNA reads TGTGCCACCAGAACGGGAGCCAAAAACATTCAGTACTTC.

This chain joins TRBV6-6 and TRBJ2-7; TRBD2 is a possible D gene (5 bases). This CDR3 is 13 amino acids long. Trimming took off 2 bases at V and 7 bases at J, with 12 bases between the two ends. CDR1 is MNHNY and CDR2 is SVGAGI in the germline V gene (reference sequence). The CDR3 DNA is TGTGCCAGCAGTTACCCCGGACTGGGGGAGCAGTACTTC. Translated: CASSYPGLGEQYF.

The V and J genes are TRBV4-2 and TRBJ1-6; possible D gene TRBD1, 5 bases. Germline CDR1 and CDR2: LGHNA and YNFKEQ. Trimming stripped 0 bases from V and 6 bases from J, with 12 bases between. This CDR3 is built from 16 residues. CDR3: CASSQEGSDSNSPLHF. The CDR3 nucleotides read TGTGCCAGCAGCCAAGAGGGGAGTGACAGTAATTCACCCCTCCACTTT.

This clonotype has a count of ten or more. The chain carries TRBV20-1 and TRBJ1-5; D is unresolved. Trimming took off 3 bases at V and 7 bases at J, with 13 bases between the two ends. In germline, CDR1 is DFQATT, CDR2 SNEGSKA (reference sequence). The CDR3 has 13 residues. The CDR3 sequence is CSAREGIDQPQHF. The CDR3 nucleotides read TGCAGTGCTAGGGAAGGGATCGACCAGCCCCAGCATTTT.

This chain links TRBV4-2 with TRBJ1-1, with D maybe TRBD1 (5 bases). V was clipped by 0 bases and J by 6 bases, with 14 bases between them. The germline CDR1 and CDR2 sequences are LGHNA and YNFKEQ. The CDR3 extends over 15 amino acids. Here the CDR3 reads CASSQERRGSAEAFF. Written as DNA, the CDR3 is TGTGCCAGCAGCCAAGAGAGGCGGGGGAGCGCTGAAGCTTTCTTT.

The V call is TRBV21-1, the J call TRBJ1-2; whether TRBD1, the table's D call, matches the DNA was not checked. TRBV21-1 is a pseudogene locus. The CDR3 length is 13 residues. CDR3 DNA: TGTGCCAGCAGCAAAAAGGGGTCTAGTGGCTACACCTTC. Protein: CASSKKGSSGYTF.

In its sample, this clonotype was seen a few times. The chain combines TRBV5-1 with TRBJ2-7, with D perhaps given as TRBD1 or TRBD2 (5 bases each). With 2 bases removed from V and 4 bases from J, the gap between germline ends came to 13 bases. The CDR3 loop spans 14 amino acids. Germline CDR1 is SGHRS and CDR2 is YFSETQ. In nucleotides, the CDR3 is TGCGCCAGCAGCTTCCGGGACCCAGGGTACGAGCAGTACTTC. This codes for CASSFRDPGYEQYF.

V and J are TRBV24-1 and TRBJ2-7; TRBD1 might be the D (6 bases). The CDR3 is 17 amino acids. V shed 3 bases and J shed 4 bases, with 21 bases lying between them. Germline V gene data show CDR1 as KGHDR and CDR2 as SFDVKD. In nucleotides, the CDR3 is TGTGCCACCAGTGATCATAAACAGGGTTCATTAGGATACGAGCAGTACTTC. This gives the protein CATSDHKQGSLGYEQYF.

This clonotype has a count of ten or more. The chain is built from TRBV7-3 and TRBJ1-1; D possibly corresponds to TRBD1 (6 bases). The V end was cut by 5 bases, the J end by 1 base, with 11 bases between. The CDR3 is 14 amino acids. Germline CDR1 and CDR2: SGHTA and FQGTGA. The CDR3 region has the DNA TGTGCCAGCAGCCCCAGGGGTCAGAACACTGAAGCTTTCTTT. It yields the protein CASSPRGQNTEAFF.